These 5 T cell receptor beta chains were all obtained from the same sample, sequenced in a study of early T cells in non-severe SARS-CoV-2 infection. Each CDR3 protein gets one entry after TCRdb re-called the 5' RACE reads with MiXCR. The sample includes tens of thousands of distinct CDR3 sequences, 6.6% seen only once; the top ten take 5.5% to 7.5%. This sample comprised whole blood, obtained at baseline. All receptors come from an adult who was a healthcare worker with PCR-confirmed SARS-CoV-2 infection or an uninfected control (not recorded which).

V and J are TRBV7-8 and TRBJ2-1; D not certain. Germline CDR1 is SGHVS and CDR2 is FQNEAQ. The V end lost 1 base, the J end lost 8 bases, and 9 bases lay between the germline ends. This CDR3 region has 13 residues. The CDR3 protein is CASSLVGLHEQFF. CDR3 nucleotide sequence: TGTGCCAGCAGCTTAGTGGGGTTGCATGAGCAGTTCTTC. The full variable domain, rest sourced from reference TRBV7-8 and TRBJ2-1, is GAGVSQSPRYKVAKRGQDVALRCDPISGHVSLFWYQQALGQGPEFLTYFQNEAQLDKSGLPSDRFFAERPEGSVSTLKIQRTQQEDSAVYLCASSLVGLHEQFFGPGTRLTVL.

This clonotype was picked up a small number of times. The chain couples TRBV3-1 to TRBJ2-2; D not certain. This CDR3 region has 14 residues. V dropped 6 bases and J dropped 0 bases, with 8 bases sitting between them. The germline V gene has CDR1 LGHDT and CDR2 YNNKEL (reference sequence). The CDR3, as DNA: TGTGCCAGCAGACGAGTGGCGAACACCGGGGAGCTGTTTTTT. This translates into CASRRVANTGELFF.

The table lists this clonotype with many counts. The chain is built from TRBV27 and TRBJ1-5; 7 bases align to TRBD1. After removal of 6 bases from V and 7 bases from J, the junction contained 6 bases not matched to a gene. The length of the CDR3 is 13 residues. CDR1 and CDR2 (germline): MNHEY, SMNVEV (reference sequence). The CDR3 loop is CASSPQGLQPQHF. CDR3 nucleotides: TGTGCCAGCAGCCCACAGGGGTTGCAGCCCCAGCATTTT.

Many counts were recorded for this clonotype. V is TRBV11-2 and J is TRBJ2-3; TRBD1 matches at 7 bases. The CDR3 is 16 residues long. The germline CDR1 and CDR2 sequences are SGHAT and FQNNGV. Trimming cost V 2 bases and J 6 bases; bases outside gene matches: 11. The CDR3 bases are TGTGCCAGCAGCTTATTAGGGACAGTTCTAGGGGATACGCAGTATTTT. Protein: CASSLLGTVLGDTQYF. Based on the CDR3 plus reference TRBV11-2 and TRBJ2-3, the full variable domain is EAGVAQSPRYKIIEKRQSVAFWCNPISGHATLYWYQQILGQGPKLLIQFQNNGVVDDSQLPKDRFSAERLKGVDSTLKIQPAKLEDSAVYLCASSLLGTVLGDTQYFGPGTRLTVL.

As concerns this clonotype: An end of the junction does not agree with germline; a read error may underlie this. This chain uses TRBV12-5 with TRBJ2-7; D gene ambiguous. Germline lookup yields CDR1 LGHNT and CDR2 FRNRAP. The CDR3 is 13 residues long. CDR3 residues: CASGLGPSYELYF. In DNA, the CDR3 is TGTGCTAGTGGTTTGGGACCAAGTTACGAGCTGTACTTC. Supplemented by reference TRBV12-5 and TRBJ2-7, the full variable domain reads DARVTQTPRHKVTEMGQEVTMRCQPILGHNTVFWYRQTMMQGLELLAYFRNRAPLDDSGMPKDRFSAEMPDATLATLKIQPSEPRDSAVYFCASGLGPSYELYFGPGTRLTVT.